Below are 20 T cell receptor beta chains sequenced from a single sample in a study of blood T cell repertoires in COVID-19. The method was immunoSEQ multiplex PCR; TCRdb's version includes in-frame clones alone and lacks a portion of them. This sample yields fewer than 110,000 clones, of which over 70% are seen a single time; 10% to 15% belongs to the top ten. Sequenced material: peripheral blood. The source is a human donor in a cohort sampled during active or convalescent COVID-19.

The rearrangement joins TRBV12-3 or TRBV12-4 to TRBJ1-5; D perhaps matches TRBD1 (6 bases). The CDR3 is made up of 12 amino acids. The germline V and J ends were trimmed by 5 bases and 6 bases, with 8 bases remaining between them. In nucleotides, the CDR3 is TGTGCCAGCAGTCCCAGGGGTCAGCCCCAGCATTTT. Amino acid sequence: CASSPRGQPQHF.

This sequence joins TRBV4-1 and TRBJ1-3; D possibly corresponds to TRBD1 (6 bases). In germline, CDR1 is MGHRA, CDR2 YSYEKL. V was cut by 4 bases and J by 0 bases, with 22 bases left in between. This CDR3 has 19 amino acids. The CDR3 protein is CASSLPTGREVLSGNTIYF. The CDR3 region has the DNA TGCGCCAGCAGCCTCCCAACAGGGCGCGAGGTCCTCTCTGGAAACACCATATATTTT.

The chain carries TRBV29-1 and TRBJ1-1, with D perhaps TRBD1 (5 bases). The CDR3 is made up of 15 amino acids. The V and J ends lost 2 bases and 3 bases respectively, with 16 bases between them. Looked up from germline, CDR1 is SQVTM and CDR2 is ANQGSEA. The CDR3 DNA reads TGCAGCGTTGAAAGAGCCTACGACAGCCACACTGAAGCTTTCTTT. Translated: CSVERAYDSHTEAFF.

CDR3: CASSQGTGVDYEQYF. CDR3 bases: TGCGCCAGCAGCCAGGGGACAGGCGTTGACTACGAGCAGTACTTC. The chain employs TRBV5-1 and TRBJ2-7; 8 bases are a match to TRBD1. V lost 4 bases to trimming and J lost 3 bases; unmatched junction nucleotides: 9. This CDR3 comprises 15 residues. Germline loops: CDR1 SGHRS, CDR2 YFSETQ.

This clone was seen more than once but under ten times. CDR3: CASSNRGEKLFF. In DNA, the CDR3 is TGTGCCAGCAGCAACCGGGGGGAAAAACTGTTTTTT. This chain links TRBV7-9 with TRBJ1-4; tentatively, D is TRBD1 (5 bases). Germline CDR1 is SEHNR and CDR2 is FQNEAQ (reference sequence). CDR3 size: 12 residues. V was shortened by 5 bases and J by 8 bases, with 9 bases between the two germline ends.

This clone was found a few times. This chain uses TRBV6-6 with TRBJ1-5, with 7 positions matching TRBD1. V was pared by 5 bases and J by 2 bases, with 18 bases of the junction left unmatched. Germline V gives CDR1 MNHNY, CDR2 SVGAGI (reference sequence). The CDR3 spans 19 residues. The CDR3 sequence is CASSQITPDRRIGNQPQHF. In nucleotides, the CDR3 is TGTGCCAGCAGTCAAATAACCCCGGACAGGCGGATAGGCAATCAGCCCCAGCATTTT.

CDR3: CASSLEGGGQPQHF. The CDR3 DNA follows: TGCGCCAGCAGCTTGGAGGGAGGAGGTCAGCCCCAGCATTTT. The chain links TRBV5-1 to TRBJ1-5; unclear D gene. The CDR3 length is 14 residues. Per germline, CDR1 SGHRS and CDR2 YFSETQ. V was pared by 0 bases and J by 6 bases, with 10 bases between.

The V and J genes are TRBV7-9 and TRBJ1-2; 10 positions match TRBD1. With 5 bases clipped from V and 9 bases from J, the junction kept 18 bases outside the gene matches. CDR1 SEHNR and CDR2 FQNEAQ come from the germline V gene (reference sequence). The CDR3 is 17 amino acids. The chain's CDR3 is CASSPLGTGVWGGSYTF. CDR3 bases: TGTGCCAGCAGCCCCCTCGGGACAGGGGTTTGGGGTGGAAGCTACACCTTC.

The CDR3 here is CASSVDRALPSSTDTQYF. In DNA, the CDR3 is TGTGCCAGCAGCGTGGACAGGGCACTACCGTCTAGCACAGATACGCAGTATTTT. The J gene is TRBJ2-3, the V gene TRBV11-2, with 8 bases identical to TRBD1. The CDR3 totals 18 residues. The V and J ends lost 5 bases and 0 bases, in that order; junction bases with no gene match: 13. CDR1 is SGHAT, CDR2 FQNNGV, per germline.

This chain connects TRBV5-4 to TRBJ1-2, with no clear D. The V end lost 4 bases, the J end lost 0 bases, and 10 bases lay between the germline ends. Germline lookup yields CDR1 SGHNT and CDR2 YYREEE (reference sequence). The CDR3 loop spans 14 amino acids. The chain's CDR3 is CASSTDRANYGYTF. The CDR3 bases are TGTGCCAGCAGCACCGATCGGGCTAACTATGGCTACACCTTC.

This chain joins TRBV7-2 and TRBJ2-3; 7 bases match TRBD1. The CDR3 runs to 13 residues. The germline V gene encodes CDR1 SGHTA and CDR2 FQGNSA. After removal of 5 bases from V and 1 base from J, the junction contained 0 bases not matched to a gene. The CDR3 nucleotides read TGTGCCAGCAGCGGACAGGGCACAGATACGCAGTATTTT. As protein: CASSGQGTDTQYF.

J is TRBJ1-3 and V is TRBV7-3, with D perhaps matching TRBD1 (5 bases). The CDR3 is made up of 15 amino acids. V shed 5 bases and J shed 0 bases, with 11 bases lying between them. Germline CDR1 SGHTA, CDR2 FQGTGA. The CDR3 is CASSQGVRSGNTIYF. CDR3 DNA: TGTGCCAGCAGCCAAGGGGTCCGCTCTGGAAACACCATATATTTT.

The chain couples TRBV12-3 or TRBV12-4 to TRBJ2-1; D gene uncertain. V was pared by 1 base and J by 8 bases, with 9 bases between. This CDR3 is 13 amino acids long. CDR3 sequence: CASSLEPVDEQFF. The CDR3 bases are TGTGCCAGCAGTTTAGAACCGGTCGATGAGCAGTTCTTC.

The gene calls are TRBV14 and TRBJ2-3; TRBD1 agrees at 10 bases. This CDR3 is 17 amino acids long. V was pared by 4 bases and J by 0 bases, with 7 bases of the junction left unmatched. From germline, CDR1 is SGHDN and CDR2 FVKESK. This CDR3 is CASSLKRQGASTDTQYF. CDR3 coding DNA: TGTGCCAGCAGCCTTAAGAGACAGGGGGCAAGCACAGATACGCAGTATTTT.

This clone was observed a single time. The rearrangement joins TRBV7-9 to TRBJ2-7; 8 bases are shared with TRBD1. Unmatched junction bases numbered 9, after V lost 3 bases and J lost 2 bases. The CDR3 is 16 amino acids. Germline CDR1 reads SEHNR; CDR2 reads FQNEAQ (reference sequence). The CDR3 spells CASSFNVGDRPYEQYF. The CDR3 bases are TGTGCCAGCAGCTTTAATGTCGGGGACAGGCCCTACGAGCAGTACTTC. The whole variable domain, remainder taken from reference TRBV7-9 and TRBJ2-7, is DTGVSQNPRHKITKRGQNVTFRCDPISEHNRLYWYRQTLGQGPEFLTYFQNEAQLEKSRLLSDRFSAERPKGSFSTLEIQRTEQGDSAMYLCASSFNVGDRPYEQYFGPGTRLTVT.

The chain links TRBV27 to TRBJ1-1; no clear D. Trimming took off 8 bases at V and 3 bases at J, with 10 bases between the two ends. The CDR3 consists of 12 residues. CDR1 is MNHEY, CDR2 SMNVEV, per germline (reference sequence). The CDR3 is CASGRMHTEAFF. The CDR3 DNA reads as TGTGCCAGCGGCAGGATGCACACTGAAGCTTTCTTT.

The chain uses TRBV6-2 or TRBV6-3 and TRBJ1-5; the match to TRBD1 covers 11 bases. This CDR3 region has 15 residues. V dropped 4 bases and J dropped 4; count of bases not matched to a gene: 3. Germline CDR1 MNHEY, CDR2 SVGEGT. The CDR3: CASSSGQGANQPQHF. DNA for the CDR3: TGTGCCAGCAGTTCAGGACAGGGGGCAAATCAGCCCCAGCATTTT.

The genes are TRBV5-1 and TRBJ2-2, with 9 bases identical to TRBD1. CDR1 and CDR2 from the germline V gene are SGHRS and YFSETQ. J was trimmed by 3 bases and V by 7 bases; bases with no gene match: 10. The CDR3 has 16 residues. In DNA, the CDR3 is TGCGCCAGCCGCCCCCTAGGGACAGGGTACACCGGGGAGCTGTTTTTT. Translating it yields CASRPLGTGYTGELFF.

V usage is TRBV9 and J usage is TRBJ1-1; D ambiguous. Germline CDR1 is SGDLS and CDR2 is YYNGEE. The CDR3 loop spans 12 amino acids. The germline V and J ends were trimmed by 4 bases and 10 bases, with 14 bases remaining between them. CDR3 residues: CASSLEGGSAFF. CDR3 in DNA: TGTGCCAGCAGCCTCGAGGGTGGGTCAGCTTTCTTT. Filled out from reference TRBV9 and TRBJ1-1, the complete variable domain reads DSGVTQTPKHLITATGQRVTLRCSPRSGDLSVYWYQQSLDQGLQFLIQYYNGEERAKGNILERFSAQQFPDLHSELNLSSLELGDSALYFCASSLEGGSAFFGQGTRLTVV.

The gene calls are TRBV5-1 and TRBJ1-6, with 11 bases aligning to TRBD1. CDR1 and CDR2 from the germline V gene are SGHRS and YFSETQ. This CDR3 has 17 residues. Trimming took 8 bases from V and 10 from J; bases not matched to a gene: 17. Here the CDR3 reads CASQDARTGGSWSPLHF. In DNA form, the CDR3 reads TGCGCCAGTCAAGACGCGCGGACAGGGGGCAGTTGGTCACCCCTCCACTTT.